This is a list of T cell receptor beta chains from one sample in a study of T-cell reconstitution after alpha-beta-depleted transplantation in children. TCRdb re-derived calls from the PCR reads in MiXCR, one entry per CDR3 protein. The table lists hundreds of thousands of distinct CDR3 sequences, under 12% of them singletons. The material sequenced was PBMCs from the stem cell graft donor, taken from the stem cell graft. These receptors all come from a human donor who donated a stem cell graft to a child with acute myeloid leukemia. Each CDR3 is given with its conserved first and last residue. D genes are given only for firm matches. Rows give clone size only sometimes, using once, few, many, or a class for an expanded clone.

d_gene	abundance	len	v_gene	j_gene	CDR3aa	CDR3nt
TRBD2	NA	14	TRBV29-1	TRBJ2-5	CSVETLAGGGPQYF	TGCAGCGTTGAGACCCTAGCGGGAGGTGGGCCCCAGTACTTC
TRBD1	NA	14	TRBV29-1	TRBJ2-7	CSVDGGTGGIEQYF	TGCAGCGTTGATGGCGGGACAGGGGGTATCGAGCAGTACTTC
NA	few	12	TRBV7-2	TRBJ2-7	CASSLKVNEQYF	TGTGCCAGCAGCTTAAAAGTAAACGAGCAGTACTTC
NA	few	12	TRBV29-1	TRBJ2-3	CSVRQGLNTQYF	TGCAGCGTTAGGCAGGGCCTAAATACGCAGTATTTT
NA	few	14	TRBV6-2/TRBV6-3	TRBJ1-1	CASKRFEGNTEAFF	TGTGCCAGCAAGAGGTTTGAGGGGAACACTGAAGCTTTCTTT
NA	NA	15	TRBV7-8	TRBJ1-5	CASSPDGRDNQPQHF	TGTGCCAGCAGCCCGGACGGGAGGGACAATCAGCCCCAGCATTTT
NA	NA	12	TRBV20-1	TRBJ2-7	CSVASPSYEQYF	TGCAGTGTGGCTAGCCCTTCCTACGAGCAGTACTTC
NA	many	16	TRBV6-4	TRBJ2-7	CASRSPGPRPSYEQYF	TGTGCCAGCCGTTCACCGGGACCCAGGCCCTCCTACGAGCAGTACTTC
NA	few	16	TRBV12-3/TRBV12-4	TRBJ2-7	CASSPLTSLNPCEQYF	TGTGCCAGCAGTCCTCTGACTAGTTTGAATCCGTGCGAGCAGTACTTC
NA	few	12	TRBV20-1	TRBJ2-7	CSASPEYYEQYF	TGCAGTGCTAGTCCGGAGTACTACGAGCAGTACTTC
TRBD2	few	15	TRBV4-2	TRBJ2-5	CASSQARDYEETQYF	TGTGCCAGCAGCCAAGCCCGGGACTACGAAGAGACCCAGTACTTC
TRBD2	few	16	TRBV4-2	TRBJ2-1	CASSQVSGRAWDEQFF	TGTGCCAGCAGCCAGGTTAGCGGGAGGGCGTGGGATGAGCAGTTCTTC
TRBD2	many	15	TRBV28	TRBJ2-7	CASSPPGGGLYEQYF	TGTGCCAGCAGCCCCCCGGGAGGGGGTCTCTACGAGCAGTACTTC
NA	few	16	TRBV3-1	TRBJ2-7	CASSQDLAASSYEQYF	TGTGCCAGCAGCCAAGATCTTGCGGCGAGCTCCTACGAGCAGTACTTC
NA	NA	12	TRBV7-2	TRBJ2-5	CASSPITETQYF	TGTGCCAGCAGCCCCATCACGGAGACCCAGTACTTC
NA	NA	15	TRBV7-3	TRBJ2-3	CASSLRQSSTDTQYF	TGTGCCAGCAGCTTACGACAGTCTAGCACAGATACGCAGTATTTT
TRBD2	few	16	TRBV15	TRBJ2-5	CATSTIAGGIQETQYF	TGTGCCACCAGCACAATAGCGGGAGGGATCCAAGAGACCCAGTACTTC
TRBD2	many	15	TRBV5-1	TRBJ2-1	CASSWIAGPRNEQFF	TGCGCCAGCAGCTGGATAGCGGGCCCGAGGAATGAGCAGTTCTTC
TRBD1	many	14	TRBV20-1	TRBJ2-1	CSAPGTDSHNEQFF	TGCAGTGCCCCCGGGACAGACTCTCACAATGAGCAGTTCTTC
NA	NA	13	TRBV6-2/TRBV6-3	TRBJ2-3	CASSLHPAGAQYF	TGTGCCAGCAGCCTCCACCCGGCAGGAGCGCAGTATTTT
TRBD1	few	12	TRBV29-1	TRBJ2-5	CSVQGASETQYF	TGCAGCGTTCAGGGGGCATCAGAGACCCAGTACTTC
NA	NA	13	TRBV3-1	TRBJ2-7	CASSYQISYEQYF	TGTGCCAGCAGTTACCAAATCTCCTACGAGCAGTACTTC
TRBD1	few	16	TRBV9	TRBJ1-1	CASGHSKLTGDTEAFF	TGTGCCAGCGGGCACAGCAAATTAACAGGGGACACTGAAGCTTTCTTT
NA	NA	15	TRBV28	TRBJ1-5	CASSFRDSRSQPQHF	TGTGCCAGCAGTTTTAGGGACTCGAGATCTCAGCCCCAGCATTTT
NA	few	14	TRBV7-9	TRBJ2-3	CASSLEVSGEGQYF	TGTGCCAGCAGCTTAGAGGTTTCGGGCGAGGGGCAGTATTTT
TRBD2	NA	14	TRBV27	TRBJ2-1	CASRGLAANNEQFF	TGTGCCAGCAGAGGACTAGCGGCTAACAATGAGCAGTTCTTC
TRBD1	many	17	TRBV24-1	TRBJ2-2	CATSDLRDRAFTGELFF	TGTGCCACCAGTGATTTGCGGGACAGGGCTTTCACCGGGGAGCTGTTTTTT
TRBD2	few	14	TRBV4-2	TRBJ2-5	CASTRTGTSETQYF	TGTGCCAGCACACGGACCGGGACTAGTGAGACCCAGTACTTC
TRBD1	NA	13	TRBV20-1	TRBJ2-7	CSARTGSSYEQHF	TGCAGTGCCCGGACAGGGAGCTCCTACGAGCAGCACTTC
NA	few	16	TRBV15	TRBJ2-4	CATSRGVGALEDIQYF	TGTGCCACCAGCAGAGGGGTTGGAGCCTTGGAGGACATTCAGTACTTC
NA	many	15	TRBV5-1	TRBJ1-5	CASRVGWPSNQPQHF	TGCGCCAGCAGAGTAGGGTGGCCTAGCAATCAGCCCCAGCATTTT
TRBD1	NA	17	TRBV7-2	TRBJ1-5	CASSSGAGGISNQPQHF	TGTGCCAGCAGCTCGGGCGCAGGGGGTATAAGCAATCAGCCCCAGCATTTT
NA	many	15	TRBV5-1	TRBJ1-1	CASSLEITTNTEAFF	TGCGCCAGCAGCTTGGAGATTACCACCAACACTGAAGCTTTCTTT
TRBD2	few	16	TRBV10-3	TRBJ2-7	CAISGLAGGASYEQYF	TGTGCCATCTCGGGACTAGCGGGAGGGGCCTCCTACGAGCAGTACTTC
NA	many	13	TRBV29-1	TRBJ1-1	CSVSIQQNTEAFF	TGCAGCGTTTCTATCCAGCAGAACACTGAAGCTTTCTTT
TRBD2	NA	14	TRBV20-1	TRBJ2-5	CSARVSGSSETQYF	TGCAGTGCTAGAGTGAGCGGGAGTTCGGAGACCCAGTACTTC
NA	few	15	TRBV12-3/TRBV12-4	TRBJ2-1	CASSLKGNSINEQFF	TGTGCCAGCAGTTTGAAGGGAAACTCGATCAATGAGCAGTTCTTC
NA	many	15	TRBV5-1	TRBJ1-4	CASSPGPRQNEKLFF	TGCGCCAGCAGCCCAGGACCGCGTCAGAATGAAAAACTGTTTTTT
NA	NA	14	TRBV29-1	TRBJ1-2	CSAFTGRDNYGYTF	TGCAGCGCCTTTACAGGACGGGACAACTATGGCTACACCTTC
NA	NA	15	TRBV7-9	TRBJ2-5	CASSLPDRGEETQYF	TGTGCCAGCAGCTTACCAGATAGGGGAGAAGAGACCCAGTACTTC
NA	NA	13	TRBV7-9	TRBJ2-7	CASSSLEAAEQYF	TGTGCCAGCAGCTCGCTAGAAGCAGCCGAGCAGTACTTC
TRBD1	NA	14	TRBV28	TRBJ1-1	CASSWGDRNTEAFF	TGTGCCAGCAGTTGGGGGGACAGGAACACTGAAGCTTTCTTT
TRBD2	NA	14	TRBV20-1	TRBJ2-1	CSVQGGRAFNEQFF	TGCAGTGTTCAGGGAGGGAGGGCCTTTAATGAGCAGTTCTTC
NA	few	13	TRBV25-1	TRBJ1-1	CASRGVGGTEAFF	TGTGCCAGCCGAGGTGTCGGGGGGACTGAAGCTTTCTTT
NA	NA	14	TRBV3-1	TRBJ1-2	CASSPSHRGEGYTF	TGTGCCAGCAGCCCTTCGCATAGGGGCGAAGGCTACACCTTC
TRBD2	many	14	TRBV7-3	TRBJ2-2	CASSPGLAAEELFF	TGTGCCAGCAGCCCGGGACTAGCGGCAGAGGAGCTGTTTTTT
NA	NA	15	TRBV6-5	TRBJ2-1	CASSYASRSYNEQFF	TGTGCCAGCAGTTACGCTTCCCGCTCCTACAATGAGCAGTTCTTC
TRBD2	many	14	TRBV29-1	TRBJ2-5	CSARKRGGGETQYF	TGCAGCGCCCGCAAGCGGGGGGGTGGAGAGACCCAGTACTTC